The following is a T cell receptor (beta chain) sequence with its context. What antigen it recognizes has not been identified. No base quality information exists; no much larger clone differs at one position. The sample's time point label, decoded: pre-treatment sample, taken before nivolumab and TIL therapy. A phase I trial run at two centers enrolled adults with stage 4 NSCLC between 2017 and early 2020. The samples were drawn from an open-label, single-arm phase I trial testing tumor-infiltrating lymphocyte therapy combined with nivolumab in advanced non-small cell lung cancer. Blood mononuclear cells from EDTA tubes were separated on a Ficoll gradient and snap-frozen as pellets, and DNA was extracted from the cells using a Qiagen mini-prep kit. The entry originates in a study of TIL therapy for anti-PD-1-resistant metastatic lung cancer (dated by TCRdb to the early 2020s). As for the study more broadly: Tumors were harvested prior to any PD-1/PD-L1 blockade, after which nivolumab was administered to patients, and lymphodepletion, expanded TIL infusion and IL-2 were given to patients who progressed. A median age of approximately 55 years (range about 38-85) and a median tumor PD-L1 proportion score of approximately 6% were recorded among enrolled patients. The cohort was composed predominantly of lung adenocarcinoma, with a few EGFR-mutant and two ALK-rearranged tumors included, and half of patients were identified as current or former smokers. A median non-synonymous tumor mutation burden of 1.5 mutations per megabase was determined across the cohort by whole-exome sequencing. T cell receptor beta sequencing of tumor and peripheral blood was used to follow clonotypes across the tumor, the expanded TIL product and serial blood samples.

The immunoSEQ v3 hsTCRB kit was used to amplify TCR beta CDR3 regions from genomic DNA through bias-controlled multiplex PCR. The TCR libraries were sequenced on an Illumina NextSeq 500 to roughly 2 million read pairs for survey level or about 5-6.5 million read pairs for deep level. The paper's data handling went like this. V, D and J genes were assigned, non-productive sequences were removed, and clonality was reported by immunoSEQ Analyzer software. Repertoires were compared using productive Simpson clonality and Morisita overlap index of productive TRB rearrangements between infused TIL and blood. Absolute clonotype counts in blood were estimated as lymphocyte count times CD3+ fraction times the clone's productive frequency. Sourced from immuneACCESS, this table was stored by TCRdb with only in-frame sequences that have V and J called. A share of the clones is absent; for the studies checked, an unresolved V gene accounts for under half, and the remainder has no known explanation. The DNA was the basis for D and trimming; V, J and clone size are from that table. In all, the sample holds tens of thousands of clones, and roughly 85% of those were seen once. Of the sample, 4% to 6% falls within the top ten clones.

Study-wide findings and limitations: Generalizability was limited because the cohort was highly selected, with more treatment-naive, never-smoker and oncogene-addicted patients included than is typical. The baseline peripheral repertoire was partially replaced by infused TIL clonotypes, which then decayed over months, and persistence showed no apparent association with response. The study protocol defined all tumor marker inferences as exploratory.

The CDR3 runs 17 amino acids, cysteine and phenylalanine included. Only the CDR3 DNA is retained, 51 bases long and in frame from the first base. At the junction V is shortened by 4 bases and J by 2 bases; bases outside the gene matches: 12. CDR1 is given as SGHNT and CDR2 as YYREEE, both from the germline V gene (reference sequence). The origin of this receptor is a person aged 25-85 years with non-small cell lung cancer. The chain is made from TRBV5-4 and TRBJ2-3; 8 bases in between match TRBD2. Here the sequenced sample was blood, taken at baseline. The DNA sequence follows: TGTGCCAGCAGCGGCACTCCAGCGGGAGACCCCACAGATACGCAGTATTTT. This translates into CASSGTPAGDPTDTQYF.